This passage covers 8 T cell receptor beta chains from one sample sequenced in a study of shared clonotypes between healthy human individuals. Generated by immunoSEQ multiplex PCR, the TCRdb table keeps only in-frame clones and is missing some. The sample has hundreds of thousands of clones, 74% seen once. Sample: memory CD4+ T cells sorted from blood. The subset: CD45RA-negative fraction. These receptors came from a woman aged 30 to 39 in good health.

This clone came up once. The rearrangement uses TRBV15 and TRBJ2-2; D not resolved. The V gene lost 5 bases and the J gene lost 2 bases, with 6 bases spanning the gap. Germline loops: CDR1 LNHNV, CDR2 YYDKDF (reference sequence). The CDR3 is made up of 13 amino acids. CDR3 DNA sequence: TGTGCCACCAGCCACAGAAACACCGGGGAGCTGTTTTTT. It specifies CATSHRNTGELFF.

As DNA, the CDR3 is TGTGCCAGCAGCTTGGTTGGGGGAGGGCCGCATCTGGAGACCCAGTACTTC. Translating it yields CASSLVGGGPHLETQYF. V usage is TRBV5-4 and J usage is TRBJ2-5; 7 bases are a match to TRBD2. This CDR3 has 17 amino acids. J lost 5 bases, V lost 0 bases, and 13 bases had no gene match. Per germline, CDR1 SGHNT and CDR2 YYREEE (reference sequence).

The J gene is TRBJ1-4, the V gene TRBV2; D is unclear. V dropped 5 bases and J dropped 4 bases, with 11 bases sitting between them. Germline CDR1 SNHLY, CDR2 FYNNEI. The CDR3 is made up of 14 amino acids. The CDR3: CASSRHGYNEKLFF. The DNA for the CDR3 is TGTGCCAGCAGTCGACACGGATATAATGAAAAACTGTTTTTT.

This sequence joins TRBV27 and TRBJ2-7; 12 nucleotides match TRBD2. J was trimmed by 4 bases and V by 0 bases; bases with no gene match: 4. This CDR3 comprises 16 residues. The germline V gene has CDR1 MNHEY and CDR2 SMNVEV (reference sequence). The CDR3 reads CASSLSGTSGFYEQYF. CDR3 DNA sequence: TGTGCCAGCAGTTTATCAGGGACTAGCGGGTTTTACGAGCAGTACTTC.

This clone was counted ten times or more. V gene TRBV29-1 combines with J gene TRBJ2-1, with 12 nucleotides matching TRBD2. Germline V CDR1 and CDR2: SQVTM, ANQGSEA. The CDR3 covers 13 residues. The J segment lost 6 bases and the V segment lost 7 bases, leaving 4 bases of the junction unmatched. The CDR3 DNA reads TGCAGCGGCGGACTAGCGGGAATCAATGAGCAGTTCTTC. Its translation: CSGGLAGINEQFF.

This clone has only one observation. The chain combines TRBV6-5 with TRBJ1-2, with D tentatively TRBD1 (5 bases). Trimming pared 7 bases from V and 4 bases from J, leaving 7 bases between. The CDR3 runs to 11 residues. Germline CDR1 and CDR2: MNHEY and SVGAGI. The CDR3 DNA follows: TGTGCCAGCAAACAGGCCTATGGCTACACCTTC. Amino acids: CASKQAYGYTF.

V and J are TRBV6-6 and TRBJ1-1, with D hard to call. Looked up from germline, CDR1 is MNHNY and CDR2 is SVGAGI (reference sequence). The CDR3 has 13 amino acids. V lost 7 bases to trimming and J lost 1 base, with 10 bases between them. The CDR3 loop is CASTNPGNTEAFF. The CDR3 DNA is TGTGCCAGCACAAATCCAGGGAACACTGAAGCTTTCTTT.

The gene calls are TRBV6-6 and TRBJ1-2, with D hard to call. CDR1 is MNHNY and CDR2 is SVGAGI in the germline V gene (reference sequence). CDR3 size: 13 residues. V lost 2 bases and J 2 bases, leaving 6 bases between the germline ends. The DNA of the CDR3 is TGTGCCAGCAGTTACAATATGAACTATGGCTACACCTTC. Translation gives CASSYNMNYGYTF.